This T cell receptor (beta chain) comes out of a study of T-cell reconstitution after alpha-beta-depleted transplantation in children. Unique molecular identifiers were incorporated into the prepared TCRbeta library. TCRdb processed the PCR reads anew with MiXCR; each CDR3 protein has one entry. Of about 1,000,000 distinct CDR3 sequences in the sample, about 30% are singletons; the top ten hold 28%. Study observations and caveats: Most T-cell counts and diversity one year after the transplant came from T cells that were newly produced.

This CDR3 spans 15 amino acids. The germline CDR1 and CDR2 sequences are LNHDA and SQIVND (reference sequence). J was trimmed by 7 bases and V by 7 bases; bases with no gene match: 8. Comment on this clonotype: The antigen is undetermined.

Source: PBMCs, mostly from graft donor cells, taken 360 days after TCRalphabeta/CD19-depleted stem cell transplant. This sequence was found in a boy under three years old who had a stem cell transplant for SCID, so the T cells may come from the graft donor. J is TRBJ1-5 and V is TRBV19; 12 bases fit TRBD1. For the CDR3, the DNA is TGTGCCAGTATCAAGGGACAGGGGGCCGAACAGCCCCAGCATTTT. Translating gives CASIKGQGAEQPQHF.